This TCR beta chain was captured by sequencing in a study of T cell clones after liver transplantation. Study in general: Graft-donor-reactive sequences were compared with third-party-reactive TCRbeta sequences from pre-transplant mixed lymphocyte reactions.

The method was immunoSEQ multiplex PCR; TCRdb's version includes in-frame clones alone and lacks a portion of them. Here the sample spans roughly 70,000 clones, about nine tenths being singletons. As for this clone: The antigen remains undetermined.

Points from the study as a whole: Compared with third party-reactive sequences, donor-reactive ones declined more, independent of withdrawal success.

This specimen was CD4+ T cells from blood, taken before liver transplant. This receptor was identified in a human donor who received a liver transplant.

CDR3 sequence reads: CASHGYTGELFF. The CDR3 nucleotides read TGTGCCAGCCACGGTTACACCGGGGAGCTGTTTTTT. The rearrangement uses TRBV7-9 and TRBJ2-2; D is unresolved. V was clipped by 8 bases and J by 3 bases, with 7 bases between them. Looked up from germline, CDR1 is SEHNR and CDR2 is FQNEAQ (reference sequence). CDR3 length equals 12 residues.